This record covers a single T cell receptor beta chain. What it binds is not known. The data belong to a study of monozygotic twins with inflammatory bowel disease. Study conclusions and caveats: It was observed that concordant and discordant twins did not differ in repertoire similarity, possibly given limited power.

Template switching appended UMIs that held a 6-nucleotide sample barcode. Two nested PCRs, of approximately 16 and 9 cycles, processed TCRalpha and TCRbeta cDNA. Following a re-call of the 5' RACE reads, TCRdb has one entry per CDR3 protein and lacks DNA. This sample's clone table lists 300,000 to 350,000 distinct CDR3 sequences. The CDR3 is 13 residues long. Germline V gene sequence: CDR1 SGHTA, CDR2 FQGTGA. This sequence originates from a human donor with ulcerative colitis or Crohn's disease, or a healthy co-twin of an affected twin (not recorded which). The V and J genes are TRBV7-3 and TRBJ2-5. The specimen was blood. CDR3 residues: CASSFSQSETQYF.